This is a list of T cell receptor beta chains from one sample in a study of blood T cell repertoires in COVID-19. Method: immunoSEQ multiplex PCR; TCRdb's copy keeps in-frame clones and lacks some. The table lists more than 250,000 clones, 70% to 90% of them singletons. Specimen: PBMCs or T cells enriched from blood (not recorded which). The receptors here all came from a young man who had recovered from COVID-19. The CDR3 runs from the conserved cysteine through the conserved F or W. The D gene is left open where the match is weak. Not all rows give a size; the values are once, few, many and, for expanded clones, a class.

d_gene: .
j_gene: TRBJ1-2
v_gene: TRBV30
abundance: once
len: 12
CDR3nt: TGTGCCTGGGGAATGGGGGGAAGTGGCTACACCTTC
CDR3aa: CAWGMGGSGYTF

d_gene: .
j_gene: TRBJ2-3
v_gene: TRBV9
abundance: .
len: 17
CDR3nt: TGTGCCAGCAGCGTAGGTGGGGGGTTCTCTAGCACAGATACGCAGTATTTT
CDR3aa: CASSVGGGFSSTDTQYF

d_gene: TRBD1
j_gene: TRBJ1-1
v_gene: TRBV18
abundance: .
len: 15
CDR3nt: TGTGCCAGCTCACCACCGGGGACAGGTCGAACTGAAGCTTTCTTT
CDR3aa: CASSPPGTGRTEAFF

d_gene: .
j_gene: TRBJ1-2
v_gene: TRBV4-3
abundance: .
len: 14
CDR3nt: TGCGCCAGCAGCCAAGATTACAGGGTGAATGGCTACACCTTC
CDR3aa: CASSQDYRVNGYTF

d_gene: .
j_gene: TRBJ2-2
v_gene: TRBV9
abundance: once
len: 14
CDR3nt: TGTGCCAGCAGCGTAGTATCGAACACCGGGGAGCTGTTTTTT
CDR3aa: CASSVVSNTGELFF

d_gene: TRBD1
j_gene: TRBJ1-4
v_gene: TRBV5-1
abundance: .
len: 13
CDR3nt: TGCGCCAGCAGCCGGACAGGAAATGAAAAACTGTTTTTT
CDR3aa: CASSRTGNEKLFF

d_gene: .
j_gene: TRBJ1-1
v_gene: TRBV21-1
abundance: .
len: 14
CDR3nt: TGTGCCAGACGGACAGGTAGGAAAGAGACTGAAGCTTTCTTT
CDR3aa: CARRTGRKETEAFF

d_gene: .
j_gene: TRBJ2-2
v_gene: TRBV9
abundance: .
len: 14
CDR3nt: TGTGCCAGCAGCGTAGCCGGTTCCACCGGGGAGCTGTTTTTT
CDR3aa: CASSVAGSTGELFF

d_gene: TRBD2
j_gene: TRBJ2-7
v_gene: TRBV6-8
abundance: .
len: 19
CDR3nt: TGTGCCAGCAGTTACTCGCGGTGGGGACTAGCGGGGGCAACATACGAGCAGTACTTC
CDR3aa: CASSYSRWGLAGATYEQYF

d_gene: .
j_gene: TRBJ2-7
v_gene: TRBV9
abundance: .
len: 14
CDR3nt: TGTGCCAGCAGCGCCCGGGACATAGCCTACGAGCAGTACTTC
CDR3aa: CASSARDIAYEQYF

d_gene: .
j_gene: TRBJ1-6
v_gene: TRBV27
abundance: .
len: 13
CDR3nt: TGTGCCAGCAGTTACACCTATAATTCACCCCTCCACTTT
CDR3aa: CASSYTYNSPLHF

d_gene: .
j_gene: TRBJ2-3
v_gene: TRBV4-1
abundance: .
len: 13
CDR3nt: TGCGCCAGCAGCCAAGACGTCACAGATACGCAGTATTTT
CDR3aa: CASSQDVTDTQYF

d_gene: TRBD1
j_gene: TRBJ1-6
v_gene: TRBV5-1
abundance: .
len: 15
CDR3nt: TGCGCCAGCAGCTTGGAGGGGGCGCGTAATTCACCCCTCCACTTT
CDR3aa: CASSLEGARNSPLHF

d_gene: .
j_gene: TRBJ1-6
v_gene: TRBV7-2
abundance: .
len: 15
CDR3nt: TGTGCCAGCAGCTTAGTCGGAGGGTTAGATTCACCCCTCCACTTT
CDR3aa: CASSLVGGLDSPLHF

d_gene: TRBD1
j_gene: TRBJ1-1
v_gene: TRBV19
abundance: .
len: 13
CDR3nt: TGTGCCAGTACCGGGGACAGTTATCTCTTGGCTTTCTTT
CDR3aa: CASTGDSYLLAFF

d_gene: .
j_gene: TRBJ1-1
v_gene: TRBV4-1
abundance: .
len: 15
CDR3nt: TGCGCCAGCAGCCAAGATCGGGGGAGAAACACTGAAGCTTTCTTT
CDR3aa: CASSQDRGRNTEAFF

d_gene: TRBD1
j_gene: TRBJ1-5
v_gene: TRBV18
abundance: .
len: 14
CDR3nt: TGTGCCAGCTCCCCCGGGACAGATAATCAGCCCCAGCATTTT
CDR3aa: CASSPGTDNQPQHF

d_gene: .
j_gene: TRBJ1-5
v_gene: TRBV7-2
abundance: .
len: 13
CDR3nt: TGTGCCAGCAGCTTAGGTATCAATCAGCCCCAGCATTTT
CDR3aa: CASSLGINQPQHF

d_gene: .
j_gene: TRBJ1-1
v_gene: TRBV5-1
abundance: .
len: 15
CDR3nt: TGCGCCAGCACGACAGGAGACTCCATGAACACTGAAGCTTTCTTT
CDR3aa: CASTTGDSMNTEAFF

d_gene: .
j_gene: TRBJ2-7
v_gene: TRBV6-5
abundance: .
len: 15
CDR3nt: TGTGCCAGCAGTTACTCGAGTGCGTTCTCCTACGAGCAGTACTTC
CDR3aa: CASSYSSAFSYEQYF

d_gene: TRBD2
j_gene: TRBJ2-1
v_gene: TRBV24-1
abundance: .
len: 16
CDR3nt: TGTGCCACCAGTGAGCCCGGGACTAGCGGGGGAAATGAGCAGTTCTTC
CDR3aa: CATSEPGTSGGNEQFF

d_gene: .
j_gene: TRBJ1-1
v_gene: TRBV2
abundance: .
len: 13
CDR3nt: TGTGCCAGCAGTGAAGGGCACAACACTGAAGCTTTCTTT
CDR3aa: CASSEGHNTEAFF

d_gene: TRBD2
j_gene: TRBJ2-7
v_gene: TRBV19
abundance: .
len: 17
CDR3nt: TGTGCCAGTAGTAGGACTAGCGGGGGTCTTCGTACCTACGAGCAGTACTTC
CDR3aa: CASSRTSGGLRTYEQYF

d_gene: TRBD1
j_gene: TRBJ2-3
v_gene: TRBV19
abundance: few
len: 15
CDR3nt: TGTGCCAGTAGTATCGGGACAGGCCCCACAGATACGCAGTATTTT
CDR3aa: CASSIGTGPTDTQYF

d_gene: TRBD1
j_gene: TRBJ1-5
v_gene: TRBV19
abundance: once
len: 14
CDR3nt: TGTGCCAGTAGTAAACAGGGGGTTGTTCAGCCCCAGCATTTT
CDR3aa: CASSKQGVVQPQHF

d_gene: TRBD1
j_gene: TRBJ2-7
v_gene: TRBV7-6
abundance: few
len: 17
CDR3nt: TGTGCCAGCAGCTTACAACCAGCCGGGACAGGGGGCTTCGAGCAGTACTTC
CDR3aa: CASSLQPAGTGGFEQYF

d_gene: .
j_gene: TRBJ2-7
v_gene: TRBV2
abundance: .
len: 13
CDR3nt: TGTGCCGGAGGGAGTATGGGCTCCTACGAGCAGTACTTC
CDR3aa: CAGGSMGSYEQYF

d_gene: TRBD1
j_gene: TRBJ2-2
v_gene: TRBV6-5
abundance: .
len: 14
CDR3nt: TGTGCCAGCAGTTACTCGACAGGGGCGGGGGAGCTGTTTTTT
CDR3aa: CASSYSTGAGELFF

d_gene: TRBD1
j_gene: TRBJ2-2
v_gene: TRBV29-1
abundance: .
len: 14
CDR3nt: TGCAGCGTTGAGGCGACAGGGGGCGGCGGGGAGCTGTTTTTT
CDR3aa: CSVEATGGGGELFF

d_gene: TRBD1
j_gene: TRBJ2-2
v_gene: TRBV7-3
abundance: .
len: 15
CDR3nt: TGTGCCAGCAGCGCCACGACAGGGGTCTCCGGGGAGCTGTTTTTT
CDR3aa: CASSATTGVSGELFF

d_gene: .
j_gene: TRBJ1-1
v_gene: TRBV12-3/TRBV12-4
abundance: .
len: 13
CDR3nt: TGTGCCAGCAGTTTAGGGAGTTCCACTGAAGCTTTCTTT
CDR3aa: CASSLGSSTEAFF

d_gene: TRBD2
j_gene: TRBJ2-3
v_gene: TRBV9
abundance: .
len: 14
CDR3nt: TGTGCCAGCAGCGGGACGGGGGGGAGAGATACGCAGTATTTT
CDR3aa: CASSGTGGRDTQYF

d_gene: TRBD2
j_gene: TRBJ2-3
v_gene: TRBV18
abundance: .
len: 16
CDR3nt: TGTGCCAGCTCACCACGACTAGCAGCTAGCACAGATACGCAGTATTTT
CDR3aa: CASSPRLAASTDTQYF

d_gene: .
j_gene: TRBJ2-6
v_gene: TRBV4-1
abundance: .
len: 15
CDR3nt: TGCGCCAGCAGCCAAGGCAGGGCTGGGGCCAACGTCCTGACTTTC
CDR3aa: CASSQGRAGANVLTF

d_gene: .
j_gene: TRBJ1-2
v_gene: TRBV4-2
abundance: .
len: 13
CDR3nt: TGTGCCAGCAGCCAAGACTACCCAAACGGCTACACCTTC
CDR3aa: CASSQDYPNGYTF

d_gene: TRBD1
j_gene: TRBJ2-6
v_gene: TRBV19
abundance: .
len: 19
CDR3nt: TGTGCCACAGCTAGGGGGTGGGGACAGGGTGCCTCTGGGGCCAACGTCCTGACTTTC
CDR3aa: CATARGWGQGASGANVLTF

d_gene: .
j_gene: TRBJ1-6
v_gene: TRBV10-3
abundance: .
len: 17
CDR3nt: TGTGCCATCAGTGAGGCTACGGGACGGCTAAGGAGGGGACCCCTCCACTTT
CDR3aa: CAISEATGRLRRGPLHF

d_gene: TRBD1
j_gene: TRBJ1-3
v_gene: TRBV9
abundance: once
len: 14
CDR3nt: TGTGCCAGCAGAGGGACAGGGGCTGGAAACACCATATATTTT
CDR3aa: CASRGTGAGNTIYF

d_gene: .
j_gene: TRBJ1-1
v_gene: TRBV10-3
abundance: few
len: 13
CDR3nt: TGTGCCATCAGTGAGACGGTGAACACTGAAGCTTTCTTT
CDR3aa: CAISETVNTEAFF

d_gene: .
j_gene: TRBJ1-4
v_gene: TRBV11-2
abundance: .
len: 14
CDR3nt: TGTGCCAGCAGCTTAGTGCAGGGGAGTGAAAAACTGTTTTTT
CDR3aa: CASSLVQGSEKLFF